This entry lists 20 T cell receptor beta chains sequenced from one sample in a study of blood T cell repertoires in COVID-19. The protocol was immunoSEQ multiplex PCR, while the TCRdb copy is restricted to in-frame clones and leaves out a portion. Among some 150,000 clones listed, about four fifths were seen once. The material sequenced was PBMCs or T cells enriched from blood (not recorded which). Receptors were obtained from a woman between 50 and 59 years old who had been exposed to COVID-19.

The chain combines TRBV6-6 with TRBJ1-5; 8 bases line up with TRBD1. V shed 6 bases, J shed 1 base, and the junction held 8 bases outside the gene matches. The CDR3 is 16 amino acids. Germline CDR1 MNHNY, CDR2 SVGAGI (reference sequence). CDR3 loop: CASRNRGGMSNQPQHF. The CDR3 DNA follows: TGTGCCAGCAGAAACAGGGGGGGGATGAGCAATCAGCCCCAGCATTTT.

The V gene is TRBV10-3, the J gene TRBJ1-1, with D possibly TRBD1 on 5 matching bases. With 9 bases removed from V and 4 bases from J, the gap between germline ends came to 9 bases. The germline V gene has CDR1 ENHRY and CDR2 SYGVKD. The CDR3 has 11 amino acids. For the CDR3, the DNA is TGTGCCATGGGTGACAGCACTGAAGCTTTCTTT. Its translation: CAMGDSTEAFF.

The CDR3 sequence is CASSQEQGAPYGYTF. The CDR3 DNA reads as TGTGCCAGCAGCCAAGAACAGGGAGCTCCCTATGGCTACACCTTC. The chain links TRBV3-1 (or the pseudogene TRBV3-2) to TRBJ1-2, with a weak D call TRBD1 (6 bases). CDR1 and CDR2 (germline): LGHDT, YNNKEL (reference sequence). Trimming cost V 0 bases and J 4 bases, with 12 bases left between them. This CDR3 spans 15 amino acids.

The V call is TRBV19, the J call TRBJ1-5; D is unresolved. Trimming stripped 5 bases from V and 2 bases from J, with 10 bases between. Germline CDR1 and CDR2: LNHDA and SQIVND (reference sequence). This CDR3 is 14 amino acids long. The CDR3 loop reads CASSPRGGNQPQHF. The CDR3 coding sequence is TGTGCCAGTAGTCCCCGGGGTGGCAATCAGCCCCAGCATTTT. Variable domain in full (rest from reference TRBV19 and TRBJ1-5): DGGITQSPKYLFRKEGQNVTLSCEQNLNHDAMYWYRQDPGQGLRLIYYSQIVNDFQKGDIAEGYSVSREKKESFPLTVTSAQKNPTAFYLCASSPRGGNQPQHFGDGTRLSIL.

This clone has only one observation. CDR3 coding DNA: TGTGCCAGCAACATAGAGGGACAGGAACTTAACTATGGCTACACCTTC. Protein: CASNIEGQELNYGYTF. The V call is TRBV7-9, the J call TRBJ1-2, with 8 bases identical to TRBD1. The V segment lost 7 bases and the J segment 1 base; nucleotides outside the gene matches: 11. Germline V gene sequence: CDR1 SEHNR, CDR2 FQNEAQ (reference sequence). The CDR3 has 16 amino acids.

The sample holds one count of this clone. The chain links TRBV9 to TRBJ2-7; 7 bases fit TRBD1. This CDR3 has 15 amino acids. Germline assignment: CDR1 SGDLS and CDR2 YYNGEE. The ends lost 0 bases at V and 2 bases at J; junction bases unmatched: 5. This chain's CDR3 is CASSVAGTATYEQYF. The CDR3 DNA is TGTGCCAGCAGCGTAGCCGGGACAGCCACCTACGAGCAGTACTTC.

V is TRBV9 and J is TRBJ2-2; maybe TRBD2 (6 bases). Trimming removed 0 bases at V and 4 bases at J, with 7 bases between. CDR1 is SGDLS and CDR2 is YYNGEE in the germline V gene. This CDR3 contains 14 residues. CDR3 region: CASSVAGSTGELFF. Here the CDR3 DNA reads TGTGCCAGCAGCGTAGCCGGGAGCACCGGGGAGCTGTTTTTT.

The chain carries TRBV3-1 (or the pseudogene TRBV3-2) and TRBJ2-7, with 7 bases that match TRBD1. The ends lost 0 bases at V and 7 bases at J; junction bases unmatched: 15. The CDR3 extends over 17 amino acids. Per germline, CDR1 LGHDT and CDR2 YNNKEL (reference sequence). The CDR3 reads CASSQDRTGLHHREQYF. For the CDR3, the DNA is TGTGCCAGCAGCCAAGATCGGACAGGCCTCCACCACCGGGAGCAGTACTTC.

V gene TRBV7-2 combines with J gene TRBJ2-7; D perhaps matches TRBD1 (6 bases). Deletions cut 4 bases from V and 12 bases from J, with 10 bases between. The V gene's germline CDR1 is SGHTA and CDR2 FQGNSA. This CDR3 comprises 10 residues. CDR3 DNA: TGTGCCAGCAGCTCGGGGACATTGTACTTC. Translated: CASSSGTLYF.

The chain has TRBV25-1 and TRBJ1-6; 8 bases match TRBD1. The germline gives CDR1 MGHDK, CDR2 SYGVNS. The junction had 10 bases not matched to a gene; V was cut back by 5 bases and J by 10 bases. The CDR3 has 15 amino acids. The CDR3 region has the DNA TGTGCCAGCAGTACCGGCCAGGGGGCCTGGTCACCCCTCCACTTT. Its translation: CASSTGQGAWSPLHF.

This chain joins TRBV14 and TRBJ2-3; TRBD2 matches 11 bases. CDR1 and CDR2 from the germline V gene are SGHDN and FVKESK. V dropped 4 bases and J dropped 2; count of bases not matched to a gene: 5. The CDR3 sequence is 16 residues long. Written as DNA, the CDR3 is TGTGCCAGCAGCCTCGGACTAGCGGGTCACACAGATACGCAGTATTTT. Its protein is CASSLGLAGHTDTQYF.

This clone was seen a single time. The V and J genes are TRBV6-1 and TRBJ2-3, with 8 bases fitting TRBD2. CDR3 size: 16 residues. Trimming removed 2 bases from V and 3 bases from J; junction bases left unmatched: 7. Per germline, CDR1 MNHNS and CDR2 SASEGT. CDR3 sequence: CASSEWVAGTTDTQYF. CDR3 DNA: TGTGCCAGCAGTGAATGGGTAGCGGGAACGACAGATACGCAGTATTTT.

Only a few counts were recorded for this clone. The chain carries TRBV18 and TRBJ1-2, with 7 bases that match TRBD1. Germline trimming cut 3 bases from V and 1 base from J; bases unmatched to any gene: 5. The CDR3 sequence is 15 residues long. The V gene's germline CDR1 is KGHSH and CDR2 LQKENI. CDR3 sequence reads: CASSPTGIGNYGYTF. In nucleotides, the CDR3 is TGTGCCAGCTCACCGACAGGGATTGGTAACTATGGCTACACCTTC.

This clone was seen once. The genes are TRBV9 and TRBJ1-2; the D gene is possibly TRBD1 (6 bases). The CDR3 loop spans 13 amino acids. Looked up from germline, CDR1 is SGDLS and CDR2 is YYNGEE. The V end lost 4 bases, the J end lost 4 bases, and 11 bases lay between the germline ends. The CDR3 here is CASSLQGTYGYTF. CDR3 coding DNA: TGTGCCAGCAGCCTGCAGGGGACCTATGGCTACACCTTC.

V gene TRBV9 combines with J gene TRBJ2-6, with D perhaps TRBD1 (5 bases). The CDR3 consists of 16 residues. Germline V gene lookup returns CDR1 SGDLS and CDR2 YYNGEE. Trimming took off 4 bases at V and 0 bases at J, with 11 bases between the two ends. The CDR3 DNA reads as TGTGCCAGCAGCCCTGGGGCTCTCTCTGGGGCCAACGTCCTGACTTTC. Its translation: CASSPGALSGANVLTF.

The chain uses TRBV5-6 and TRBJ1-5, with 7 bases fitting TRBD1. The CDR3 extends over 13 amino acids. Trimming removed 0 bases from V and 7 bases from J; junction bases left unmatched: 1. Germline CDR1 and CDR2: SGHDT and YYEEEE. DNA of the CDR3: TGTGCCAGCAGCTTGGCAGGGGGACAGCCCCAGCATTTT. Translated: CASSLAGGQPQHF.

The chain joins TRBV19 to TRBJ2-1, with 11 bases identical to TRBD2. Unmatched junction bases numbered 4, after V lost 6 bases and J lost 6 bases. CDR3 length: 14 residues. In germline, CDR1 is LNHDA, CDR2 SQIVND (reference sequence). CDR3 bases: TGTGCCAGTAGACTAGCGGGAGTCCTCAATGAGCAGTTCTTC. Protein product: CASRLAGVLNEQFF.

The chain employs TRBV7-2 and TRBJ1-2; D perhaps matches TRBD1 (5 bases). CDR1 is SGHTA, CDR2 FQGNSA, per germline. V lost 0 bases, J lost 12 bases, and 11 bases lay in between. This CDR3 contains 12 residues. The CDR3 DNA sequence: TGTGCCAGCAGCTTAGCGACGACAGCGCACACCTTC. This translates into CASSLATTAHTF.

The chain employs TRBV4-3 and TRBJ1-1; TRBD1 is a possible D gene (6 bases). This CDR3 comprises 14 residues. V lost 3 bases and J lost 8, with 16 bases in between. CDR1 is LGHNA, CDR2 YSLEER, per germline. The CDR3 protein is CASSHLQGPREAFF. In DNA form, the CDR3 reads TGCGCCAGCAGCCACTTACAGGGACCGAGAGAAGCTTTCTTT.

This chain connects TRBV12-5 to TRBJ1-5; a weak D match, TRBD1 (5 bases). CDR1 and CDR2 (germline): LGHNT, FRNRAP. Trimming pared 7 bases from V and 4 bases from J, leaving 20 bases between. The CDR3 length is 16 residues. CDR3 bases: TGTGCTAGTGCCCGGACCGACAGCGAGGTAAATCAGCCCCAGCATTTT. Amino acids: CASARTDSEVNQPQHF.